This entry lists 6 T cell receptor beta chains sequenced from one sample in a study of CD8+ T cells in alopecia areata. Treatment given: oral pan-JAK inhibitor, 5-10 mg twice daily. Following RNA extraction, reverse transcription yielded cDNA that acted as the sequencing template. Profiling relied on immunoSEQ multiplex PCR, and the TCRdb table lists in-frame clones only, not all of them. This table has around 100,000 clones, under 60% appearing once. Sample: CD8+ T cells sorted from blood, taken at week 24, from a patient treated with tofacitinib. The receptors come from a human donor with alopecia areata.

This clone was counted only a few times. The chain recombines TRBV6-5 with TRBJ1-2, with 7 nucleotides matching TRBD1. Germline V gene lookup returns CDR1 MNHEY and CDR2 SVGAGI. There are 13 residues in the CDR3. Trimming took 5 bases from V and 2 from J; bases not matched to a gene: 2. This CDR3 reads CASSRDRNYGYTF. In nucleotides, the CDR3 is TGTGCCAGCAGTCGGGACAGAAACTATGGCTACACCTTC.

The V gene is TRBV6-5, the J gene TRBJ2-1; TRBD2 matches at 9 bases. The CDR3 contains 15 residues. The V gene end was trimmed by 0 bases and the J gene end by 7 bases; junction bases not matched to a gene: 4. Germline CDR1 MNHEY, CDR2 SVGAGI. The CDR3 DNA sequence: TGTGCCAGCAGTTACTCGGCGGGGGGGCTTAATGAGCAGTTCTTC. Protein: CASSYSAGGLNEQFF.

The chain combines TRBV7-6 with TRBJ2-7; 8 nucleotides align to TRBD1. The CDR3 runs 14 residues. V shed 4 bases and J 2 bases; nucleotides not matched to a gene: 4. Germline CDR1 is SGHVS and CDR2 is FNYEAQ. CDR3: CASSSTGETYEQYF. CDR3 DNA: TGTGCCAGCAGCTCGACAGGGGAAACCTACGAGCAGTACTTC.

This clone was seen only a few times. The chain couples TRBV30 to TRBJ1-2, with unresolved D. V was clipped by 7 bases and J by 5 bases, with 17 bases between them. The CDR3 has 13 amino acids. The germline gives CDR1 GTSNPN, CDR2 SVGIG (reference sequence). This CDR3 reads CASRVGQDYGYTF. Here the CDR3 DNA reads TGTGCCTCGAGAGTGGGTCAGGATTATGGCTACACCTTC.

The chain carries TRBV7-8 and TRBJ2-3, with D uncertain. This CDR3 comprises 14 residues. V shed 5 bases and J shed 4 bases, with 13 bases lying between them. Germline V lookup: CDR1 SGHVS, CDR2 FQNEAQ. CDR3 DNA sequence: TGTGCCAGCAGCCCGAGACTTGTGCCAGATACGCAGTATTTT. Protein sequence: CASSPRLVPDTQYF.

V usage is TRBV27 and J usage is TRBJ1-6, with a tentative D call TRBD1 (6 bases). Germline CDR1 and CDR2: MNHEY and SMNVEV (reference sequence). The V and J ends lost 6 bases and 11 bases respectively, with 11 bases between them. This CDR3 spans 12 amino acids. The CDR3 loop reads CASSRGQTPLHF. The CDR3 nucleotides read TGTGCCAGCAGCCGAGGACAGACACCCCTCCACTTT.